The clone carrying this T cell receptor beta chain has a single count. This CDR3 spans 16 amino acids. CDR1 and CDR2 (germline): SEHNR, FQNEAQ (reference sequence). With V trimmed by 5 bases and J by 0 bases, 9 bases remained unmatched. PCR was performed using 60 Vbeta and 13 Jbeta primers. TCRdb's table, derived via immunoSEQ multiplex PCR, lists solely in-frame clones and lacks some. The repertoire holds around 160,000 clones, 75% seen once, with 4.9% in the top ten. The data stem from a study of cytomegalovirus exposure and HLA in healthy donors. The sequence derives from a male donor in good health and CMV-seronegative. Sequenced input: PBMCs. The chain carries TRBV7-9 and TRBJ2-7, with 8 nucleotides matching TRBD1. In DNA form, the CDR3 reads TGTGCCAGCAGCCCAGCCGGACAGGGATACTCCTACGAGCAGTACTTC. Residues: CASSPAGQGYSYEQYF.